One and the same sample provided the 22 T cell receptor beta chains below, sequenced in a study of blood T cell repertoires in COVID-19. Assay used: immunoSEQ multiplex PCR; TCRdb lists only in-frame clones, some missing. The table shows 95,000 to 150,000 clones, with 60% to 85% occurring only once. What was sequenced was peripheral blood. The receptor set was obtained from a man between 65 and 85 years old with acute or convalescent COVID-19.

V and J are TRBV7-3 and TRBJ1-1; possibly TRBD1 for D (6 bases). This CDR3 contains 13 residues. CDR1 and CDR2 (germline): SGHTA, FQGTGA. Trimming stripped 3 bases from V and 4 bases from J, with 9 bases between. DNA of the CDR3: TGTGCCAGCAGCTTCTCACAGGGCACTGAAGCTTTCTTT. Encoded protein: CASSFSQGTEAFF.

This clone was detected only once. J is TRBJ1-1 and V is TRBV7-3; 7 bases are shared with TRBD1. The CDR3 has 14 residues. Looked up from germline, CDR1 is SGHTA and CDR2 is FQGTGA. Germline trimming cut 5 bases from V and 4 bases from J; bases unmatched to any gene: 7. CDR3 in amino acids: CASSLSTGATEAFF. CDR3 bases: TGTGCCAGCAGCCTATCCACAGGGGCCACTGAAGCTTTCTTT.

This clone was picked up one time. The J gene is TRBJ2-3, the V gene TRBV18, with a possible D match to TRBD1 (6 bases). V was trimmed by 2 bases and J by 1 base, leaving 19 bases between them. The V gene's germline CDR1 is KGHSH and CDR2 LQKENI. The CDR3 has 18 amino acids. The CDR3, as DNA: TGTGCCAGCTCACCATTTTCCAGGGGTAGTATAGGCACAGATACGCAGTATTTT. Amino acids: CASSPFSRGSIGTDTQYF.

The V gene is TRBV24-1, the J gene TRBJ2-5; 11 nucleotides line up with TRBD1. J was trimmed by 5 bases and V by 3 bases; bases with no gene match: 4. CDR3 size: 15 residues. CDR1 and CDR2 from the germline V gene are KGHDR and SFDVKD. CDR3 DNA sequence: TGTGCCACCAGTGATCGGACAGGGGGCTGGGAGACCCAGTACTTC. Translated: CATSDRTGGWETQYF.

This chain uses TRBV19 with TRBJ1-4; possibly TRBD1 for D (6 bases). CDR3 length equals 13 residues. Germline V CDR1 and CDR2: LNHDA, SQIVND (reference sequence). Deletions cut 3 bases from V and 7 bases from J, with 9 bases between. CDR3 residues: CASSIRGREKLFF. The CDR3, as DNA: TGTGCCAGTAGTATCAGGGGTCGTGAAAAACTGTTTTTT. The entire variable domain, with the rest obtained from reference TRBV19 and TRBJ1-4, is as follows: DGGITQSPKYLFRKEGQNVTLSCEQNLNHDAMYWYRQDPGQGLRLIYYSQIVNDFQKGDIAEGYSVSREKKESFPLTVTSAQKNPTAFYLCASSIRGREKLFFGSGTQLSVL.

This chain joins TRBV5-1 and TRBJ2-7; perhaps TRBD1 as D (5 bases). Germline CDR1 and CDR2: SGHRS and YFSETQ. V gave up 4 bases and J gave up 2 bases, with 13 bases separating them. The CDR3 sequence is 14 residues long. The chain's CDR3 is CASSETVGPYEQYF. The CDR3 DNA sequence: TGCGCCAGCAGCGAGACAGTAGGACCCTACGAGCAGTACTTC. The full variable domain, its missing parts supplied by reference TRBV5-1 and TRBJ2-7, is KAGVTQTPRYLIKTRGQQVTLSCSPISGHRSVSWYQQTPGQGLQFLFEYFSETQRNKGNFPGRFSGRQFSNSRSEMNVSTLELGDSALYLCASSETVGPYEQYFGPGTRLTVT.

With regard to this clone: Other DNA sequences of this sample code for an identical CDR3. This sequence joins TRBV5-1 and TRBJ1-1, with 8 positions matching TRBD1. With 4 bases clipped from V and 1 base from J, the junction kept 3 bases outside the gene matches. Looked up from germline, CDR1 is SGHRS and CDR2 is YFSETQ. The CDR3 has 14 residues. The CDR3 loop reads CASSKGQGNTEAFF. The CDR3 DNA is TGCGCCAGCAGCAAAGGACAGGGGAACACTGAAGCTTTCTTT.

This chain connects TRBV5-1 to TRBJ1-4; D uncertain. The CDR3 extends over 15 amino acids. V was shortened by 0 bases and J by 5 bases, with 11 bases between the two germline ends. Germline CDR1 reads SGHRS; CDR2 reads YFSETQ. DNA for the CDR3: TGCGCCAGCAGCTTGGCCGGACTGAACAATGAAAAACTGTTTTTT. It specifies CASSLAGLNNEKLFF.

This clone appeared a few times. The rearrangement uses TRBV29-1 and TRBJ1-2, with TRBD1 matching over 9 bases. Germline V CDR1 and CDR2: SQVTM, ANQGSEA. After removal of 6 bases from V and 7 bases from J, the junction contained 3 bases not matched to a gene. The CDR3 sequence is 11 residues long. Here the CDR3 DNA reads TGCAGCGTCGGACAGGGGTCTGGCTACACCTTC. It yields the protein CSVGQGSGYTF.

The gene calls are TRBV18 and TRBJ2-3, with 7 bases that match TRBD1. Germline-derived CDR1 and CDR2 are KGHSH and LQKENI. The CDR3 is 14 amino acids. The V gene end was trimmed by 3 bases and the J gene end by 2 bases; junction bases not matched to a gene: 2. The CDR3 sequence is CASSPGQYTDTQYF. In DNA form, the CDR3 reads TGTGCCAGCTCACCGGGACAGTACACAGATACGCAGTATTTT.

The chain combines TRBV19 with TRBJ1-6, with D perhaps TRBD1 (6 bases). Looked up from germline, CDR1 is LNHDA and CDR2 is SQIVND (reference sequence). This CDR3 spans 14 amino acids. V gave up 2 bases and J gave up 10 bases, with 12 bases separating them. The CDR3 DNA reads TGTGCCAGTAGTATACGGGGCAGGGGATCACCCCTCCACTTT. Its protein is CASSIRGRGSPLHF. Based on the CDR3 plus reference TRBV19 and TRBJ1-6, the full variable domain is DGGITQSPKYLFRKEGQNVTLSCEQNLNHDAMYWYRQDPGQGLRLIYYSQIVNDFQKGDIAEGYSVSREKKESFPLTVTSAQKNPTAFYLCASSIRGRGSPLHFGNGTRLTVT.

This clone was detected a few times. The chain uses TRBV19 and TRBJ1-1; D ambiguous. Germline CDR1 is LNHDA and CDR2 is SQIVND (reference sequence). This CDR3 contains 13 residues. The V end was cut by 5 bases, the J end by 5 bases, with 12 bases between. The CDR3 sequence: CASSVQRLTEAFF. In nucleotides, the CDR3 is TGTGCCAGTAGTGTCCAGAGGTTGACTGAAGCTTTCTTT.

The chain combines TRBV5-4 with TRBJ1-2, with D unresolved. V lost 0 bases, J lost 8 bases, and 17 bases lay in between. The CDR3 length is 15 residues. Germline V gives CDR1 SGHNT, CDR2 YYREEE (reference sequence). The DNA of the CDR3 is TGTGCCAGCAGCTTGGGGGAGTATAAGTCCGGAGGCTACACCTTC. This gives the protein CASSLGEYKSGGYTF.

The chain carries TRBV5-5 and TRBJ2-7; 8 bases are shared with TRBD1. From germline, CDR1 is SGHKS and CDR2 YYEKEE (reference sequence). Trimming at V came to 2 bases and at J to 4 bases, leaving 8 bases not matched to a gene. This CDR3 contains 15 residues. The CDR3 loop reads CASSFSDRVDYEQYF. The CDR3 DNA reads TGTGCCAGCAGCTTCTCGGACAGGGTTGATTACGAGCAGTACTTC.

The chain is built from TRBV21-1 and TRBJ2-7; TRBD1, the D gene given by the table, was not confirmed from the DNA. TRBV21-1 is a documented pseudogene. The CDR3 is 13 residues long. CDR3: CASSPRTGGEQYF. For the CDR3, the DNA is TGTGCCAGCAGCCCCAGGACAGGGGGCGAGCAGTACTTC.

The table lists this clone with a few counts. The DNA of the CDR3 is TGTGCCAGTAGTCCGCAAAGGACAGGGAGAGAGACCCAGTACTTC. Translating gives CASSPQRTGRETQYF. The V gene is TRBV19, the J gene TRBJ2-5; 8 bases fit TRBD1. The germline gives CDR1 LNHDA, CDR2 SQIVND (reference sequence). The CDR3 extends over 15 amino acids. V gave up 5 bases and J gave up 4 bases; unmatched junction bases: 9. Full variable domain (remainder filled in from reference TRBV19 and TRBJ2-5): DGGITQSPKYLFRKEGQNVTLSCEQNLNHDAMYWYRQDPGQGLRLIYYSQIVNDFQKGDIAEGYSVSREKKESFPLTVTSAQKNPTAFYLCASSPQRTGRETQYFGPGTRLLVL.

The rearrangement joins TRBV3-1 (or the pseudogene TRBV3-2) to TRBJ2-3; 8 nucleotides agree with TRBD2. The junction had 0 bases not matched to a gene; V was cut back by 1 base and J by 3 bases. CDR3 size: 14 residues. Germline lookup yields CDR1 LGHDT and CDR2 YNNKEL (reference sequence). The CDR3 loop reads CASSQAGGTDTQYF. DNA for the CDR3: TGTGCCAGCAGCCAAGCGGGGGGGACAGATACGCAGTATTTT.

This rearrangement joins TRBV6-2 or TRBV6-3 to TRBJ2-6, with 7 bases matching TRBD2. With 5 bases clipped from V and 2 bases from J, the junction kept 0 bases outside the gene matches. Germline CDR1 MNHEY, CDR2 SVGEGT. The CDR3 has 14 amino acids. The CDR3 loop is CASSGGAGANVLTF. CDR3 DNA sequence: TGTGCCAGCAGTGGGGGGGCTGGGGCCAACGTCCTGACTTTC.

V and J are TRBV7-2 and TRBJ2-7; a possible D gene is TRBD2 (6 bases). The germline V gene has CDR1 SGHTA and CDR2 FQGNSA. The V end lost 3 bases, the J end lost 3 bases, and 18 bases lay between the germline ends. This CDR3 has 16 amino acids. CDR3 sequence: CASSLILGGPLYEQYF. CDR3 bases: TGTGCCAGCAGCTTGATCCTCGGGGGACCTCTCTACGAGCAGTACTTC.

The chain couples TRBV6-5 to TRBJ2-7; D is uncertain. The CDR3 has 12 residues. Trimming pared 2 bases from V and 2 bases from J, leaving 4 bases between. In germline, CDR1 is MNHEY, CDR2 SVGAGI. CDR3 sequence: CASSYLPYEQYF. The CDR3, as DNA: TGTGCCAGCAGTTACCTTCCCTACGAGCAGTACTTC.

The chain employs TRBV15 and TRBJ1-1; D is unclear. The germline V gene has CDR1 LNHNV and CDR2 YYDKDF (reference sequence). The CDR3 has 13 amino acids. V lost 5 bases to trimming and J lost 1 base, with 8 bases between them. CDR3 bases: TGTGCCACCAGCGCCCGGAGGAACACTGAAGCTTTCTTT. Amino acids: CATSARRNTEAFF. Together with reference TRBV15 and TRBJ1-1, the CDR3 gives the full variable domain: DAMVIQNPRYQVTQFGKPVTLSCSQTLNHNVMYWYQQKSSQAPKLLFHYYDKDFNNEADTPDNFQSRRPNTSFCFLDIRSPGLGDTAMYLCATSARRNTEAFFGQGTRLTVV.

The chain employs TRBV6-2 or TRBV6-3 and TRBJ2-1; TRBD1 matches at 10 bases. The CDR3 loop spans 15 amino acids. Germline assignment: CDR1 MNHEY and CDR2 SVGEGT. The trim removed 5 bases at V and 7 bases at J, leaving 8 bases unmatched. The CDR3 reads CASSADRGLRNEQFF. In DNA, the CDR3 is TGTGCCAGCAGTGCCGACAGGGGGCTGAGGAATGAGCAGTTCTTC.